Below, 17 T cell receptor beta chains from the same sample are listed, as sequenced in a study of cytomegalovirus exposure and HLA in healthy donors (dated by TCRdb to about 2017). The library was produced with the immunoSEQ multiplex PCR assay. TCRdb's version of the immuneACCESS table is confined to in-frame rearrangements and falls short of the full clone set. An unresolved V gene accounts for under half of the shortfall where checked; the remainder is of unknown origin. For this sample the table gives 150,000 to 200,000 clones, of which more than 75% were detected only once. Jointly, the top ten make up roughly 7% of the sample. Sequencing was carried out using PBMCs. The receptors come from a man aged 18 to 29 in good health and CMV-seropositive.

This clone was counted a single time. The chain carries TRBV9 and TRBJ1-2, with 9 bases identical to TRBD1. V dropped 0 bases and J dropped 4; count of bases not matched to a gene: 4. Germline V CDR1 and CDR2: SGDLS, YYNGEE. This CDR3 comprises 15 residues. CDR3 coding DNA: TGTGCCAGCAGCGTAGGGGTACAGGGGGCCTATGGCTACACCTTC. It encodes CASSVGVQGAYGYTF. Full variable domain (outside the CDR3, taken from reference TRBV9 and TRBJ1-2): DSGVTQTPKHLITATGQRVTLRCSPRSGDLSVYWYQQSLDQGLQFLIQYYNGEERAKGNILERFSAQQFPDLHSELNLSSLELGDSALYFCASSVGVQGAYGYTFGSGTRLTVV.

The rearrangement joins TRBV2 to TRBJ2-4; possibly TRBD2 for D (6 bases). The germline V gene encodes CDR1 SNHLY and CDR2 FYNNEI. V lost 11 bases to trimming and J lost 1 base, with 12 bases between them. There are 13 residues in the CDR3. The CDR3 loop reads CAWGEGAKNIQYF. The CDR3, as DNA: TGTGCCTGGGGGGAAGGGGCCAAAAACATTCAGTACTTC.

The chain carries TRBV28 and TRBJ1-2; D remains unclear. The germline gives CDR1 MDHEN, CDR2 SYDVKM. This CDR3 spans 14 amino acids. V lost 2 bases to trimming and J lost 8 bases, with 15 bases between them. The CDR3 DNA reads TGTGCCAGCAGTTTACGAGACACCCCCTGGGGCTACACCTTC. It specifies CASSLRDTPWGYTF.

The chain couples TRBV4-3 to TRBJ1-2, with 7 bases matching TRBD1. The ends lost 1 base at V and 3 bases at J; junction bases unmatched: 5. The CDR3 loop spans 15 amino acids. Per germline, CDR1 LGHNA and CDR2 YSLEER. In nucleotides, the CDR3 is TGCGCCAGCAGCCAAGTAACAGGGGACCACTATGGCTACACCTTC. Residues: CASSQVTGDHYGYTF.

CDR3 DNA: TGTGCCAGCAGCCCCTCGAGCTCCTACTATGGCTACACCTTC. It translates to CASSPSSSYYGYTF. V is TRBV6-1 and J is TRBJ1-2; D is ambiguous. V lost 6 bases and J lost 3, with 14 bases in between. The CDR3 is made up of 14 amino acids. From germline, CDR1 is MNHNS and CDR2 SASEGT.

CDR3 in amino acids: CASSRKQVPTFNEQFF. The CDR3 DNA sequence: TGTGCCAGCAGCCGAAAACAGGTACCCACCTTTAATGAGCAGTTCTTC. The chain carries TRBV28 and TRBJ2-1; TRBD1 is a possible D gene (5 bases). The CDR3 covers 16 residues. Deletions cut 6 bases from V and 7 bases from J, with 22 bases between. The germline gives CDR1 MDHEN, CDR2 SYDVKM. The full variable domain, rest sourced from reference TRBV28 and TRBJ2-1, is DVKVTQSSRYLVKRTGEKVFLECVQDMDHENMFWYRQDPGLGLRLIYFSYDVKMKEKGDIPEGYSVSREKKERFSLILESASTNQTSMYLCASSRKQVPTFNEQFFGPGTRLTVL.

This clone was detected only once. The rearrangement links TRBV7-8 to TRBJ2-3; 7 nucleotides match TRBD2. V lost 2 bases, J lost 5 bases, and 10 bases stayed unmatched. Germline values: CDR1 SGHVS, CDR2 FQNEAQ. CDR3 size: 16 residues. The CDR3 sequence is CASSLSRLARRDTQYF. In nucleotides, the CDR3 is TGTGCCAGCAGCTTATCCCGACTAGCCCGGAGAGATACGCAGTATTTT.

In this sample, this clone turned up once. V is TRBV5-6 and J is TRBJ2-3; 8 positions agree with TRBD2. The CDR3 has 14 amino acids. Germline V gene lookup returns CDR1 SGHDT and CDR2 YYEEEE. V dropped 2 bases and J dropped 6; count of bases not matched to a gene: 5. The CDR3: CASSLQRGWDTQYF. The CDR3 nucleotides are TGTGCCAGCAGCTTACAGCGGGGGTGGGATACGCAGTATTTT.

With respect to this clone: Other DNA variants within this sample encode the same CDR3. The J gene is TRBJ2-1, the V gene TRBV5-6; D is unclear. The CDR3 spans 11 residues. Germline V lookup: CDR1 SGHDT, CDR2 YYEEEE. V lost 3 bases and J 7 bases, leaving 5 bases between the germline ends. The CDR3 DNA sequence: TGTGCCAGCAGCTCCGGGAATGAGCAGTTCTTC. Its translation is CASSSGNEQFF.

Concerning this clone: Its ends do not fully match the called genes, so a read error is possible. The chain combines TRBV6-1 with TRBJ1-5, with D hard to call. CDR3 length equals 13 residues. Germline V gives CDR1 MNHNS, CDR2 SASEGT. CDR3: CASSEGHGQPQHF. CDR3 bases: TGTGCCAGCAGCGAAGGCCACGGTCAGCCCCAGCATTTT.

Here the CDR3 reads CASSAHGTEETQYF. CDR3 sequence (DNA): TGTGCCAGCAGCGCCCACGGGACAGAAGAGACCCAGTACTTC. The J gene is TRBJ2-5, the V gene TRBV9; 7 positions match TRBD1. After removal of 3 bases from V and 3 bases from J, the junction contained 5 bases not matched to a gene. The CDR3 extends over 14 amino acids. Germline CDR1 is SGDLS and CDR2 is YYNGEE. Combining the CDR3 with reference TRBV9 and TRBJ2-5 gives the whole variable domain DSGVTQTPKHLITATGQRVTLRCSPRSGDLSVYWYQQSLDQGLQFLIQYYNGEERAKGNILERFSAQQFPDLHSELNLSSLELGDSALYFCASSAHGTEETQYFGPGTRLLVL.

In its sample, this clone was seen a few times. The rearrangement links TRBV16 to TRBJ2-1; possible D gene TRBD1, 5 bases. The CDR3 runs 14 residues. Looked up from germline, CDR1 is KGHSY and CDR2 is FQNENV. V was trimmed by 8 bases and J by 4 bases, leaving 15 bases between them. The CDR3 DNA is TGTGCCAGCGGACGGACAAGCCTATACAATGAGCAGTTCTTC. Amino acids: CASGRTSLYNEQFF.

In regard to this clone: The sample contains more than one DNA sequence encoding this CDR3. The chain recombines TRBV4-3 with TRBJ2-6; maybe TRBD2 (5 bases). The V and J ends lost 0 bases and 3 bases respectively, with 9 bases between them. The CDR3 runs 16 residues. Germline loops: CDR1 LGHNA, CDR2 YSLEER. The CDR3 DNA sequence: TGCGCCAGCAGCCAAGATCGGGGAAGTGGGGCCAACGTCCTGACTTTC. It yields the protein CASSQDRGSGANVLTF.

The V gene is TRBV4-1, the J gene TRBJ2-7, with 9 bases that match TRBD1. The CDR3 contains 15 residues. Germline assignment: CDR1 MGHRA and CDR2 YSYEKL. With 4 bases clipped from V and 7 bases from J, the junction kept 11 bases outside the gene matches. As DNA, the CDR3 is TGCGCCAGCAGCCGACCGGGACAGGGTGATCGGGAGCAGTACTTC. Amino acid sequence: CASSRPGQGDREQYF.

This chain links TRBV7-9 with TRBJ2-7; D is undetermined. In germline, CDR1 is SEHNR, CDR2 FQNEAQ (reference sequence). V dropped 6 bases and J dropped 3 bases, with 6 bases sitting between them. This CDR3 comprises 11 residues. CDR3 sequence (DNA): TGTGCCAGCAGTCCTAGCTACGAGCAGTACTTC. It translates to CASSPSYEQYF.

The genes are TRBV7-9 and TRBJ2-1, with TRBD2 as a possible D gene (7 bases). CDR1 and CDR2 (germline): SEHNR, FQNEAQ (reference sequence). The ends were cut back, 5 bases at V and 1 base at J, with 12 bases in the middle. The CDR3 consists of 15 residues. This CDR3 reads CASSQGRGSYNEQFF. Written as DNA, the CDR3 is TGTGCCAGCAGCCAGGGGAGGGGGTCCTACAATGAGCAGTTCTTC.

The rearrangement uses TRBV10-3 and TRBJ2-1; TRBD2 is a possible D gene (6 bases). This CDR3 has 15 residues. Germline values: CDR1 ENHRY, CDR2 SYGVKD. Trimming shortened V by 4 bases and J by 10 bases, and 20 bases separated the two germline ends. The chain's CDR3 is CAISVLWDSGYEQFF. CDR3 nucleotide sequence: TGTGCCATCAGTGTGTTATGGGACTCGGGATACGAGCAGTTCTTC.